One sample yielded the 21 T cell receptor beta chains listed below, sequenced in a study of T cells after yellow fever vaccination. MiXCR, applied by TCRdb to the 5' RACE reads, yields one record per CDR3 protein. Among roughly 350,000 distinct CDR3 sequences listed, about 4% were seen once. Specimen: PBMCs, collected 5 days after the yellow fever booster vaccination. Receptors originate from a man between 18 and 35 years old who received the YFV17D yellow fever vaccine.

In its sample, this clonotype was seen a few times. The chain has TRBV29-1 and TRBJ2-5; D is undetermined. The CDR3 has 12 amino acids. Trimming left V 4 bases short and J 3 bases short, with 9 bases between. Per the germline V gene, CDR1 is SQVTM and CDR2 is ANQGSEA. CDR3 region: CSVGGFKETQYF. Here the CDR3 DNA reads TGCAGCGTTGGTGGTTTTAAAGAGACCCAGTACTTC.

The sample holds many counts of this clonotype. This chain uses TRBV10-3 with TRBJ2-3, with D possibly matching TRBD2 (6 bases). V was clipped by 5 bases and J by 0 bases, with 12 bases between them. Germline V lookup: CDR1 ENHRY, CDR2 SYGVKD. The CDR3 has 15 amino acids. CDR3: CAISTRGPSTDTQYF. The CDR3 nucleotides read TGTGCCATCAGTACGCGGGGCCCTAGCACAGATACGCAGTATTTT.

This clonotype was seen many times. The V gene is TRBV4-3, the J gene TRBJ1-2, with 8 bases fitting TRBD1. J was trimmed by 5 bases and V by 1 base; bases with no gene match: 0. The CDR3 loop spans 13 amino acids. Per germline, CDR1 LGHNA and CDR2 YSLEER. The CDR3 region has the DNA TGCGCCAGCAGCCAAGGGACAGGGTATGGCTACACCTTC. It specifies CASSQGTGYGYTF.

This clonotype has just a few counts. V is TRBV20-1 and J is TRBJ2-7, with 8 bases aligning to TRBD2. The CDR3 has 13 amino acids. V was clipped by 6 bases and J by 4 bases; unmatched bases: 8. Germline values: CDR1 DFQATT, CDR2 SNEGSKA (reference sequence). In nucleotides, the CDR3 is TGCAGTGCCAAACGGGGGGGGATTTACGAGCAGTACTTC. It is translated as CSAKRGGIYEQYF.

CDR3 loop: CASSFGVSGELFF. For the CDR3, the DNA is TGTGCCAGCAGTTTTGGAGTTTCCGGGGAGCTGTTTTTT. The V gene is TRBV12-3 or TRBV12-4, the J gene TRBJ2-2, with D unclear. The CDR3 contains 13 residues. V lost 3 bases and J lost 6, with 8 bases in between.

About this clonotype itself: The likely explanation is a read error, given a far larger clone one base away. The J gene is TRBJ1-1, the V gene TRBV12-3 or TRBV12-4; 8 bases are a match to TRBD1. The CDR3 spans 13 residues. V lost 9 bases and J lost 3; bases outside the gene matches: 6. CDR3: CARSLTGDTEAFF. CDR3 coding DNA: TGTGCCAGAAGCTTGACAGGGGACACTGAAGCTTTCTTT.

The chain combines TRBV18 with TRBJ1-1; 9 bases are a match to TRBD1. Losses at the gene ends were 2 bases for V and 3 bases for J; bases not matched to a gene: 4. Germline values: CDR1 KGHSH, CDR2 LQKENI. The CDR3 extends over 15 amino acids. The CDR3 coding sequence is TGTGCCAGCTCACCATGGGACAGGGAAGACACTGAAGCTTTCTTT. It encodes CASSPWDREDTEAFF. Combining the CDR3 with reference TRBV18 and TRBJ1-1 gives the whole variable domain NAGVMQNPRHLVRRRGQEARLRCSPMKGHSHVYWYRQLPEEGLKFMVYLQKENIIDESGMPKERFSAEFPKEGPSILRIQQVVRGDSAAYFCASSPWDREDTEAFFGQGTRLTVV.

V is TRBV5-1 and J is TRBJ1-1, with 8 bases that match TRBD1. Germline CDR1 and CDR2: SGHRS and YFSETQ. The CDR3 loop spans 16 amino acids. Trimming cost V 4 bases and J 2 bases; bases outside gene matches: 10. As DNA, the CDR3 is TGCGCCAGCAGCATAAGACAGGGGTCGGGAAACACTGAAGCTTTCTTT. Translation: CASSIRQGSGNTEAFF.

This clonotype was observed a few times. The chain uses TRBV12-3 or TRBV12-4 and TRBJ2-5, with a tentative D call TRBD2 (6 bases). The CDR3 has 13 residues. V gave up 4 bases and J gave up 2 bases, with 8 bases separating them. The CDR3 protein is CASSWDLQETQYF. The CDR3 DNA is TGTGCCAGCAGTTGGGACTTACAAGAGACCCAGTACTTC.

This clonotype was seen only a few times. The CDR3 DNA sequence: TGTGCCAGCAGCCCATCCTGGGAGGGAGATACGCAGTATTTT. It is translated as CASSPSWEGDTQYF. This chain uses TRBV9 with TRBJ2-3; 7 bases map to TRBD2. The CDR3 loop spans 14 amino acids. Germline CDR1 and CDR2: SGDLS and YYNGEE. The V and J ends lost 4 bases and 5 bases, in that order; junction bases with no gene match: 7.

The chain joins TRBV2 to TRBJ2-7; possible D gene TRBD1, 5 bases. The CDR3 loop spans 12 amino acids. Trimming stripped 7 bases from V and 3 bases from J, with 10 bases between. Germline CDR1 and CDR2: SNHLY and FYNNEI. The CDR3 sequence is CASIQVVYEQYV. Here the CDR3 DNA reads TGTGCCAGCATACAGGTGGTCTACGAGCAGTACGTC.

There are many counts of this clonotype. The chain uses TRBV6-5 and TRBJ1-2; no definite D call. V was pared by 6 bases and J by 8 bases, with 16 bases between. The CDR3 length is 13 residues. Germline CDR1 and CDR2: MNHEY and SVGAGI. CDR3 residues: CASSTLGIGGYTF. The CDR3 nucleotides read TGTGCCAGCAGCACGCTCGGGATCGGGGGCTACACCTTC.

This clonotype has only a few counts. The V gene is TRBV5-1, the J gene TRBJ2-3, with 9 positions matching TRBD1. V was clipped by 6 bases and J by 3 bases; unmatched bases: 5. The V gene's germline CDR1 is SGHRS and CDR2 YFSETQ. This CDR3 has 14 amino acids. The CDR3 loop reads CASMNRGPTDTQYF. The CDR3 DNA reads TGCGCCAGCATGAACAGGGGGCCGACAGATACGCAGTATTTT.

This clonotype was picked up many times. The rearrangement joins TRBV11-2 to TRBJ2-5; tentative D call: TRBD2 (5 bases). Germline assignment: CDR1 SGHAT and CDR2 FQNNGV. The germline V and J ends were trimmed by 1 base and 4 bases, with 13 bases remaining between them. CDR3 length: 15 amino acids. CDR3 DNA sequence: TGTGCCAGCAGCTTAGGCGGGTTTACTCGAGAGACCCAGTACTTC. Protein product: CASSLGGFTRETQYF.

V is TRBV28 and J is TRBJ1-3; D gene unclear. The CDR3 is 14 residues long. The germline V gene encodes CDR1 MDHEN and CDR2 SYDVKM. V was pared by 2 bases and J by 3 bases, with 8 bases between. CDR3 bases: TGTGCCAGCAGTTTAAACCGAATTGGAAACACCATATATTTT. It encodes CASSLNRIGNTIYF.

The chain uses TRBV9 and TRBJ2-3; D gene uncertain. Per the germline V gene, CDR1 is SGDLS and CDR2 is YYNGEE. Trimming removed 4 bases from V and 4 bases from J, with 16 bases in between. The CDR3 is 15 residues long. CDR3 residues: CASSLGWGIADTQYF. The CDR3 bases are TGTGCCAGCAGCCTCGGGTGGGGAATTGCAGATACGCAGTATTTT.

Points on this clonotype: At one end the junction does not follow the germline gene, possibly because of a read error. The rearrangement uses TRBV5-1 and TRBJ2-4; 7 positions agree with TRBD1. CDR1 and CDR2 (germline): SGHRS, YFSETQ. This CDR3 has 15 residues. The CDR3 DNA reads as TGCGCCAGCAGCTGGGCCGGGACAGCCGAAAACATTCAGTACTTC. It codes for CASSWAGTAENIQYF. The whole variable domain, filled in from reference TRBV5-1 and TRBJ2-4, reads KAGVTQTPRYLIKTRGQQVTLSCSPISGHRSVSWYQQTPGQGLQFLFEYFSETQRNKGNFPGRFSGRQFSNSRSEMNVSTLELGDSALYLCASSWAGTAENIQYFGAGTRLSVL.

The sample holds a few counts of this clonotype. The rearrangement links TRBV7-9 to TRBJ1-1, with D uncertain. CDR1 and CDR2 from the germline V gene are SEHNR and FQNEAQ (reference sequence). The CDR3 is made up of 12 amino acids. V was pared by 2 bases and J by 5 bases, with 6 bases between. The CDR3 DNA follows: TGTGCCAGCAGCTTAATAACGACTGAAGCTTTCTTT. Encoded protein: CASSLITTEAFF.

This clonotype showed up just a few times. The chain couples TRBV12-3 or TRBV12-4 to TRBJ2-3; 11 nucleotides agree with TRBD2. This CDR3 comprises 17 residues. V gave up 7 bases and J gave up 0 bases; unmatched junction bases: 9. This CDR3 is CASNLATSGVSTDTQYF. The CDR3 DNA reads TGTGCCAGCAACCTCGCGACTAGCGGGGTGAGCACAGATACGCAGTATTTT.

This clonotype was recorded at least ten times. CDR3 in DNA: TGTGCCAGCAGCTTCAGCCGTGAAGAGACCCAGTACTTC. Encoded protein: CASSFSREETQYF. This chain connects TRBV7-2 to TRBJ2-5; no reliable D call. The CDR3 spans 13 residues. V lost 3 bases and J lost 3, with 8 bases in between. Per germline, CDR1 SGHTA and CDR2 FQGNSA.

This clonotype has a count of ten or more. This sequence joins TRBV20-1 and TRBJ2-3; 7 bases agree with TRBD1. From germline, CDR1 is DFQATT and CDR2 SNEGSKA (reference sequence). The CDR3 consists of 13 residues. The trim removed 2 bases at V and 4 bases at J, leaving 3 bases unmatched. CDR3 sequence: CSARLQGADTQYF. In DNA, the CDR3 is TGCAGTGCTAGATTGCAGGGGGCAGATACGCAGTATTTT.